The clone carrying this T cell receptor (beta chain) occurred many times. The data stem from a study of T cells in Graves' hyperthyroidism and ophthalmopathy. Absent ophthalmopathy progression within 18 months defined stable Graves' hyperthyroidism. In patients aged 18 to 65, hyperthyroidism was newly diagnosed, with duration under 2 months. Patients showing uncontrolled infection, other autoimmune disease, pregnancy or lactation were ineligible. Using RNA transcripts as the source, TCR beta CDR3 regions were amplified. An initial round of RT-PCR targeting the TCR CDR3 relied on the HTBI primer set. TCRdb passed the multiplex PCR reads through MiXCR, listing each CDR3 protein once. The sample shows approximately 530,000 distinct CDR3 sequences, over 15% of them seen only once. The V gene lost 10 bases and the J gene lost 2 bases, with 15 bases spanning the gap. The germline V gene has CDR1 KGHSH and CDR2 LQKENI. This CDR3 spans 13 amino acids.

The chain employs TRBV18 and TRBJ2-7; D is unclear. The sample was blood. The TCR was taken from a young woman with Graves' hyperthyroidism. In DNA form, the CDR3 reads TGTGCCACCTCGTTCGGATCCCCCTACGAGCAGTACTTC. Its protein is CATSFGSPYEQYF.